A single T cell receptor (beta chain) is shown here with its context. Its target antigen remains unknown. No base quality information exists; no much larger clone differs at one position. The cohort was made up of several hundred healthy bone marrow donors. Cohort members were all nominally healthy when sampled, although unrecorded immune exposures were likely present. The donor tested CMV seronegative and was one of the 352 seronegative cohort members. A peripheral blood sample was provided by each donor, and peripheral blood mononuclear cells were used for TCR beta sequencing. The Qiagen DNeasy Blood Extraction Kit was used to extract genomic DNA from the blood cell samples. The germline V gene gives CDR1 as MGHRA and CDR2 as YSYEKL. The CDR3 runs 18 amino acids, cysteine and phenylalanine included. CDR3 DNA is the only sequence kept; it has 54 bases, read in frame from the first base. V sheds 4 bases and J sheds 1 base, leaving 17 bases between their ends.

Library preparation used the immunoSEQ multiplex PCR assay. For the multiplex PCR, a mixture combining 60 forward primers for TCR Vbeta segments and 13 reverse primers for TCR Jbeta segments was used. The CDR3 region of rearranged TCR beta genes was amplified from genomic DNA by a multiplex PCR assay. The Illumina HiSeq System was used to sequence the amplified TCR beta libraries as 87-base-pair reads. The authors processed their data as follows. A later analysis counted some 74 million unique TCR beta chains across the 700 or so repertoires, and around 9.9 million of these chains were shared by at least two donors. Raw reads were error-corrected and collapsed into unique sequences by a nearest-neighbor algorithm in which closely related sequences were merged to remove PCR and sequencing errors. Alignment of CDR3 sequences to IMGT reference sequences was used to assign V, D and J gene segments. For a sequence to be retained, at least a six-nucleotide match to both a V gene segment and a J gene segment was required. A rearrangement was called productive if the CDR3 had no stop codons and remained in frame with V and J, and every other rearrangement was called non-productive. Following IMGT convention, CDR3 was defined as the stretch from the second conserved V-encoded cysteine up to the conserved J-encoded phenylalanine. The earlier analysis of 500 to 650 of the donors excluded any sequence lacking an unambiguous match to a single V gene segment. An earlier analysis of several hundred of the donors classified V segments as functional when productive rearrangements were above 56.7% and as segregating when the standard deviation between donors was above 5%. To diagnose cytomegalovirus status from the catalog of TCR beta chain sequences, a statistical classification framework was built. A later analysis assigned V and J genes by comparing TCR nucleotide sequences with IMGT/GENE-DB human TR gene sequences. The TCRdist pipeline was used in a later analysis to assign CDR3 sequences and most-parsimonious VDJ recombination scenarios. In a later analysis, each TCR beta chain was defined by its CDR3 amino acid sequence together with its V-gene family, and reads lacking a unique V-gene family were excluded. In a later analysis, 550 to 650 highly shared, low-generation-probability nucleotide sequences were removed to address suspected cross-contamination and a sequencing artifact. In a later analysis, a clonal expansion index for each public chain was calculated from normalized within-repertoire ranks of inferred template counts. A later analysis computed generation probabilities with a VDJ recombination model fitted to out-of-frame rearrangements, and checked the results against IGoR. Hypergeometric tests were used in a later analysis to score TCR-TCR, TCR-HLA and TCR-CMV co-occurrence, with a repertoire-size bias correction applied to the TCR pairs. To estimate false discovery rates, a later analysis permuted the HLA or CMV assignments 20 times. In a later analysis, co-occurring TCRs were grouped with DBSCAN, and TCRdist sequence similarity was added when clustering was performed within HLA-allele-positive subsets. Repertoires with fewer than 30,000 or more than 120,000 public chains were left out of co-occurrence clustering, as were five repertoires with anomalous nucleotide sharing. TCRdb mirrors the immuneACCESS table, restricted to in-frame sequences. Some clones are absent from its copies; in checked studies, under half trace to an unresolved V gene, and the reason for the others is unknown. V, J and clone size were drawn from that table, and D and trimming were deduced from the DNA. For this sample the table gives some 180,000 clones, of which around 76% were detected only once. The ten largest make up approximately 2.1% of the sample.

This specimen belongs to a study of cytomegalovirus exposure and HLA in healthy donors (dated by TCRdb to 2015 to 2018). Regarding the study in general: An earlier analysis of 587 of the donors reported approximately 300 Gb of sequence data and 117 million unique TCR beta sequences from 150 million to 200 million T cells. To study patterns of TCR occurrence, a later analysis re-analyzed previously published TCR beta repertoires from several hundred donors and added high-resolution HLA genotyping. Along with the approximately 700-subject first cohort, a separate validation cohort of more than 90 different subjects was used. The study used immunosequencing to profile the T cell repertoires of 670 or so subjects and linked those repertoires to cytomegalovirus serostatus. The study aimed to test whether cataloging public T cell receptors could reveal signatures of past pathogen exposure. Of the 300 to 450 genotyped donors, approximately 82% fell in the genetic ancestry cluster associated with self-reported Caucasian donors. Because of strong linkage in the cohort, five DR-DQ haplotypes were treated as single units for association and clustering. Both class I and class II loci were covered by HLA typing, at four-digit resolution. Typing coverage varied by locus: roughly 620-640 donors for A, B, C, DRB1 and DQB1; about 520 for DQA1; some 610 for DPA1; around 490 for DPB1. Alongside the repertoire data, information on donor age, sex, ethnicity and CMV serostatus was compiled. A later genetic analysis took genome-wide SNP genotypes for about 55% of the 666 donors and used that subset as a discovery cohort. An earlier analysis of around 540 of the donors applied high-throughput TCR beta sequencing to assess whether each TCR beta V gene segment acted as functional or pseudogenic. Every discovery cohort repertoire had been produced on one sequencing platform. Approximately 300 gigabases of sequencing data and approximately 91 million unique TCR sequences made up an early release that covered 500 to 700 HLA-typed donors. Rather than using new phenotypic data, the later analysis identified candidate immune exposures from TCR beta sequences and from how often those sequences occurred across donors. On average, around 240,000 unique TCR beta nucleotide sequences were sequenced per donor among more than 350 genotyped donors of the cohort, with around 19% of those sequences being non-productive. High-throughput TCR immunosequencing, statistical association of individual TCRs with disease status, and machine learning were combined to predict cytomegalovirus infection status.

What the authors observed across the whole study: In a later analysis, the rate of TCR association differed among HLA loci, with DRB1 alleles having the most associated TCRs and HLA-C alleles having the fewest. In both the original and validation cohorts, the classifier was reported to diagnose cytomegalovirus status with high specificity and sensitivity. A further reported finding was that TCR beta sequences accurately predicted the HLA-A and HLA-B alleles for most subjects in the first cohort. A later genetic analysis reported fewer N-insertions in productive TCRs among donors in an Asian-associated ancestry cluster than the approximately 670-donor mean. Across donors, most TCR sequences were observed very rarely, whereas some public TCRs were present in many individuals. In vitro tests confirmed that a few of the cytomegalovirus-associated TCR beta chains recognize cytomegalovirus antigens. In a later analysis, about 17,000 TCR beta sequences were associated with specific HLA alleles at a false discovery rate of 0.05. Broadly in line with IMGT annotations, most TCR beta V segments showed up in productive rearrangements about 90% or about 30% of the time in an earlier analysis of 450 to 600 of the donors. Compared with equally common non-associated chains, HLA-associated TCR beta chains in a later analysis were more clonally expanded and had lower generation probabilities. The earlier analysis of approximately 590 of the donors excluded 15 to 20 rarely observed V segments, including chromosome 9 orphons, because counts were too low. The study gave a list of 150 to 200 TCR beta chains associated with cytomegalovirus. Most CMV-associated TCR beta chains appeared to be HLA-restricted in a later analysis, and the HLA associations seemed to be driven largely by CMV exposure. According to the authors, the approach could potentially be generalized to other disease states and immunological phenotypes. A later genetic analysis associated a missense DCLRE1C variant with V-gene and J-gene trimming of TCR beta chains, and an independent cohort replicated the association. In a later analysis, several top co-occurrence clusters were reported to appear linked to parvovirus B19, influenza, CMV and Epstein-Barr virus. Immune exposure information for the cohort was limited to CMV serostatus. The sequencing pipeline was judged likely to have produced a cluster of highly shared sequence variants as a technical artifact. Because some donors lacked HLA typing at each locus, the association tests relied only on the typed subset. The 87-base-pair reads could not distinguish some IMGT-functional V segments, including TRBV6-2 and TRBV6-3, so those segments were excluded. Correlated functional status among segregating V segments might reflect linkage disequilibrium, but an unknown experimental factor could not be ruled out. This cohort had only TCR beta chains sequenced, and the lack of alpha or paired-chain data limited which features could be detected. The presence/absence analyses assumed that sequencing depth was roughly uniform across donors, and that assumption may not be true. When HLA alleles, especially DR and DQ, strongly co-occurred, TCR associations were difficult to assign to individual alleles.

The chain is made from TRBV4-1 and TRBJ2-6; a tentative D match to TRBD2 spans 6 bases. This receptor was obtained from a man aged 30 to 39 in good health and CMV-seronegative. The specimen was PBMCs. The CDR3 protein sequence reads: CASSPYGGTSSGANVLTF. The sequenced DNA is TGCGCCAGCAGCCCCTATGGAGGGACCTCGTCTGGGGCCAACGTCCTGACTTTC.